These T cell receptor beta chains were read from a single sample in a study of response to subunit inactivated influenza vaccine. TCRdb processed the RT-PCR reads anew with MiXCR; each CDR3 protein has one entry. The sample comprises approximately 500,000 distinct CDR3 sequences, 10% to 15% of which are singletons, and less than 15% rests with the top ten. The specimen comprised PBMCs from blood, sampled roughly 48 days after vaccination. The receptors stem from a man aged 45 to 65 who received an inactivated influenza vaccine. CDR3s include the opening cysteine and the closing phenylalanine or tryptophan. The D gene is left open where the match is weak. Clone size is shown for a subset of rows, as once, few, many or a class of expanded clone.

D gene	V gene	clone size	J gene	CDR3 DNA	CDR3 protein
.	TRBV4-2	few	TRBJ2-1	TGTGCCAGCAGCCAAGAAAATGGAGTTCTCTACAATGAGCAGTTCTTC	CASSQENGVLYNEQFF
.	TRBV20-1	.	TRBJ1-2	TGCAGTGCTCCAGGGGAGCCGGGCTACACCTTC	CSAPGEPGYTF
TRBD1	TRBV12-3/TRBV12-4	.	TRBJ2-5	TGTGCCAGCAGTCAAAGAGGGGGCTCTCGAGGTGAGACCCAGTACTTC	CASSQRGGSRGETQYF
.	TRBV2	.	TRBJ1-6	TGTGCCAGCAGTGAGGAGGGAATTCGCCACTTT	CASSEEGIRHF
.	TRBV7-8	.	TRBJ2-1	TGTGCCAGCAGCTCCCGTGGTTTTGAGCAGTTCTTC	CASSSRGFEQFF
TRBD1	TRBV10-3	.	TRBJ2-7	TGTGCCATCAGTGATTGGACAGGGGGCAGCTTTGAGCAGTACTTC	CAISDWTGGSFEQYF
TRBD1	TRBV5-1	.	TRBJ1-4	TGCGCCAGCAGCTCCGGGACAGACAATGAAAAACTGTTTTTT	CASSSGTDNEKLFF
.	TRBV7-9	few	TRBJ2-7	TGTGCCAGCAGCCCGGACACCGAGCAGTACTTC	CASSPDTEQYF
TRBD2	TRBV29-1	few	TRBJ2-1	TGCAGCGTTGGGGGGACTAGCGGAGCCTACAATGAGCAGTTCTTC	CSVGGTSGAYNEQFF
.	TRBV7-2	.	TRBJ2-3	TGTGCCAGCAGCTTACGGCGCGGGGACGATACGCAGTATTTT	CASSLRRGDDTQYF
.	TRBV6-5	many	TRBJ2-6	TGTGCCAGCAGTTACATCCTGCTGCGGGATGGGGCCAACGTCCTGACTTTC	CASSYILLRDGANVLTF
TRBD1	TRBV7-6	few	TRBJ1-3	TGTGCCAGCAGCAGTGGACAGGGCAACACCATATATTTT	CASSSGQGNTIYF
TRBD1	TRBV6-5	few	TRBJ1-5	TGTGCCAGCAGTTACTCTTACAGGGGGGATCAGCCCCAGCATTTT	CASSYSYRGDQPQHF
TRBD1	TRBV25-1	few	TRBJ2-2	TGTGCCAGCACCGCTGCCCCGGGACAGAGTGCTGGCGGGGAGCTGTTTTTT	CASTAAPGQSAGGELFF
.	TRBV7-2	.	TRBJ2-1	TGTGCCAGCAGCTTGGGGATGGGCGATGAGCAGTTCTTC	CASSLGMGDEQFF
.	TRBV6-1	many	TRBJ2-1	TGTGCCAGCAGTCCTGACGGGCTCAGCTCCTACAATGAGCAGTTCTTC	CASSPDGLSSYNEQFF
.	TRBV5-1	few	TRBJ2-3	TGCGCCAGCAGCGCGAATCCCGGGGCGAAACAAACAGATACGCAGTATTTT	CASSANPGAKQTDTQYF
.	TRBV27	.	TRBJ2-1	TGTGCCAGCAGCCCCGCCCCTGGCTATAGCTCCTACAATGAGCAGTTCTTC	CASSPAPGYSSYNEQFF
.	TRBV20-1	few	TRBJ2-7	TGCAGTGCCAGGGTCTCTCTAAGGAGCTCCTACGAGCAGTACTTC	CSARVSLRSSYEQYF
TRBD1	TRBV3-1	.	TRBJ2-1	TGTGCCAGCAGCCAAGGAGGACAGGGGCCTTCGGGGAATGAGCAGTTCTTC	CASSQGGQGPSGNEQFF
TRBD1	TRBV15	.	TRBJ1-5	TGTGCCACCAGCAGGAGACAGGGGTCTAGCCAGCCCCAGCATTTT	CATSRRQGSSQPQHF
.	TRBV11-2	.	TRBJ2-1	TGTGCCAGCAGCTTAGTTCGAGGGGGAGTATACAATGAGCAGTTCTTC	CASSLVRGGVYNEQFF
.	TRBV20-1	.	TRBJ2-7	TGCAGTGCGGTGGAAGGTAACTCCTACGAGCAGTACTTC	CSAVEGNSYEQYF
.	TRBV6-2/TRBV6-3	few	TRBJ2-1	TGTGCCAGCAGTTATGGGGGTGATGAGCAGTTCTTC	CASSYGGDEQFF
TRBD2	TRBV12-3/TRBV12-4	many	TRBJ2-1	TGTGCCAGCAGTTTAGGGCTAGCGGAAAATGAGCAGTTCTTC	CASSLGLAENEQFF
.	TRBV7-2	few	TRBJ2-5	TGTGCCAGCAGCCGCGACAGTACTCAAGAGACCCAGTACTTC	CASSRDSTQETQYF
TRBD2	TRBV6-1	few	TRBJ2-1	TGTGCCAGCAGAGGACTAGCGGCCTCCTACAATGAGCAGTTCTTC	CASRGLAASYNEQFF
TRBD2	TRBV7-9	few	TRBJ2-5	TGTGCCAGCAGCTTAGTTTTTCTAGCGGTAGTTGGAGAGACCCAGTACTTC	CASSLVFLAVVGETQYF
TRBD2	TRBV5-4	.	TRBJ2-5	TGTGCCAGCAGCAGACGACTAGCGGGAAGCGGGGAGACCCAGTACTTC	CASSRRLAGSGETQYF
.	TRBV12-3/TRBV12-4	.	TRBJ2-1	TGTGCCAGCAGTTTGCTGGGGCGTTACTACAATGAGCAGTTCTTC	CASSLLGRYYNEQFF
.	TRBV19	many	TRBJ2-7	TGTGCCAGTAGTTCCCGGGGACACGGCTTCTACGAGCAGTACTTC	CASSSRGHGFYEQYF
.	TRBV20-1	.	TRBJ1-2	TGCAGTGCTAGACACAGGGTAGGGCACTATGGCTACACCTTC	CSARHRVGHYGYTF
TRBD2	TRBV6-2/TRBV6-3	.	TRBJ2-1	TGTGCCAGCAGCCCGCGGACTAGCGGGAGTATGTTTCCGCAGTTCTTC	CASSPRTSGSMFPQFF
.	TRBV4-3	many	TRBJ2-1	TGCGCCAGCAGCCAAGATTTGGTAGCCCCATGGGAGCAGTTCTTC	CASSQDLVAPWEQFF
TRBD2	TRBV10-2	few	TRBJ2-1	TGCGCCAGCACAAAACCGCCCCTAGCGGGGGCGTACAATGAGCAGTTCTTC	CASTKPPLAGAYNEQFF
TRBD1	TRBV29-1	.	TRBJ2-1	TGCAGCGTTGAAGATAGACCGGGACAGGGTCTTTCCTACAATGAGCAGTTCTTC	CSVEDRPGQGLSYNEQFF
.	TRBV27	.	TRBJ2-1	TGTGCCAGCAGTCTCGACTACCGGGACTCCAGTTACAATGAGCAGTTCTTC	CASSLDYRDSSYNEQFF
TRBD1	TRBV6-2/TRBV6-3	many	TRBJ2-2	TGTGCCAGCAGTGATCACCCGGGACAGGGGCCCAACACCGGGGAGCTGTTTTTT	CASSDHPGQGPNTGELFF
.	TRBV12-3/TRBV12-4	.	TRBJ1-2	TGTGCCAGCAGTTTGAGCACGCGGGGAAGGGGCTATGGCTACACCTTC	CASSLSTRGRGYGYTF
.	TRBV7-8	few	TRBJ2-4	TGTGCCAGCCAATCCCTCGTCGAGACAGACTACTTAGCCAAAAACATTCAGTACTTC	CASQSLVETDYLAKNIQYF
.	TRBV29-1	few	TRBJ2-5	TGCAGCGTGGATGGGACGGCTCAACGTGAGACCCAGTACTTC	CSVDGTAQRETQYF
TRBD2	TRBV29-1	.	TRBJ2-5	TGCAGCGCCGGCGGGACTAGCGGTCGGTACCAAGAGACCCAGTACTTC	CSAGGTSGRYQETQYF
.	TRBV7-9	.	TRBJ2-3	TGTGCCAGCAGCTCACAGATGACCACAGATACGCAGTATTTT	CASSSQMTTDTQYF
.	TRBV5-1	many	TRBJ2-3	TGCGCCAGCAGCCGCACGGTAGGAGGGAGGACAGATACGCAGTATTTT	CASSRTVGGRTDTQYF
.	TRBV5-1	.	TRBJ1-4	TGCGCCAGCAGCTTTGGGCAGGGCGCGGAAAAACTGTTTTTT	CASSFGQGAEKLFF
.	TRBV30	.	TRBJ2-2	TGTGCCTGGAGTGTGGGGACGGGGAACACCGGGGAGCTGTTTTTT	CAWSVGTGNTGELFF
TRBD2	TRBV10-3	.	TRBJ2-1	TGTGCCATCAGTGACATAGCGGGGGACTCCTACAATGAGCAGTTCTTC	CAISDIAGDSYNEQFF
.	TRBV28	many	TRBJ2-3	TGTGCCAGCAGTCCGATTCATATAGGAACCACAGATACGCAGTATTTT	CASSPIHIGTTDTQYF
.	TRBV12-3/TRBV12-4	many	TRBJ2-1	TGTGCCACGCGACGGGCAGGGGAGCAGTTCTTC	CATRRAGEQFF
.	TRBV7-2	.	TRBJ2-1	TGTGCCAGCAGCTTAGGAAGTATTACGCAGTTCTTC	CASSLGSITQFF
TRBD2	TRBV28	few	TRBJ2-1	TGTGCCAGCAGTTTATGGAACCAGCGGGGGGGAGGGGAGCAGTTCTTC	CASSLWNQRGGGEQFF
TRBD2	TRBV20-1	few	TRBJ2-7	TGCAGTGCTAGAGGGGGGGGGAGCGGGAGCTCCTACGAGCAGTACTTC	CSARGGGSGSSYEQYF